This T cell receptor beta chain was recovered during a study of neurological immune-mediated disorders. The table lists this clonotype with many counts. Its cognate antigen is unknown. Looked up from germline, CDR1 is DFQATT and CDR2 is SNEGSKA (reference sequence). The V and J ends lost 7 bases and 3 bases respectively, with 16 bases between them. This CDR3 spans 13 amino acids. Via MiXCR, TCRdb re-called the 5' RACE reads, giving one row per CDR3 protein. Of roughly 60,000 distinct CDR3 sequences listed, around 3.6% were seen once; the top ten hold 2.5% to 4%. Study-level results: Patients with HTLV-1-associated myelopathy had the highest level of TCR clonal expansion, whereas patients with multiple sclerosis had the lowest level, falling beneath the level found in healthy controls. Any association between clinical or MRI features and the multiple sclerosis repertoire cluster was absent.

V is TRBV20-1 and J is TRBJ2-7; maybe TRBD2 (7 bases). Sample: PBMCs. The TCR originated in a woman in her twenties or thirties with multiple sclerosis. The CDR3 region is CSVRGGGGYEQYF. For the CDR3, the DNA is TGCAGTGTTAGGGGGGGCGGAGGCTACGAGCAGTACTTC.